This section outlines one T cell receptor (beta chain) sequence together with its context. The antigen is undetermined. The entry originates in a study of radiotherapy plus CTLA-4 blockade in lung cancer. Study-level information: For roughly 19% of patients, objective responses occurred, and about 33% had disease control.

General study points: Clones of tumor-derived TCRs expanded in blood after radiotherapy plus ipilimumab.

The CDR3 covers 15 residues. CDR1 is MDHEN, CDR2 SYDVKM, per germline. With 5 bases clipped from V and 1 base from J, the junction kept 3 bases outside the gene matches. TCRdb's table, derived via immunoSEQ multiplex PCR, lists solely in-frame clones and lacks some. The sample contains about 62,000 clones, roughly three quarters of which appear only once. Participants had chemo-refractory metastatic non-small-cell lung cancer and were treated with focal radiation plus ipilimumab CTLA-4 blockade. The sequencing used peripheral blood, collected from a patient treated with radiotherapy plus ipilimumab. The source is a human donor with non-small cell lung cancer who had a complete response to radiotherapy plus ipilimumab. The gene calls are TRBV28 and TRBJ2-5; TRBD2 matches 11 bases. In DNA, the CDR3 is TGTGCCAGCAGTCGGACTAGCGGGTTCCAAGAGACCCAGTACTTC. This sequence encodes CASSRTSGFQETQYF.